This entry lists 18 T cell receptor beta chains sequenced from one sample in a study of control samples from healthy donors and cancer patients. Using immunoSEQ multiplex PCR, the repertoire was profiled, and TCRdb retains in-frame clones only, with some absent. The table records some 120,000 clones, approximately 89% of them present only once. The source material was blood. Receptors originate from a man between 18 and 29 years old in good health.

J is TRBJ2-2 and V is TRBV29-1; TRBD2 agrees at 9 bases. Germline V gives CDR1 SQVTM, CDR2 ANQGSEA. Trimming took 6 bases from V and 5 from J; bases not matched to a gene: 7. The CDR3 covers 14 residues. CDR3 in DNA: TGCAGCGTCCCCCTAGCGGGGTGGACCGGGGAGCTGTTTTTT. It codes for CSVPLAGWTGELFF.

V and J are TRBV9 and TRBJ2-1; the D call may be TRBD1 or TRBD2 (6 bases each). Trimming removed 0 bases at V and 4 bases at J, with 11 bases between. Per germline, CDR1 SGDLS and CDR2 YYNGEE. The CDR3 sequence is 15 residues long. CDR3 region: CASSVDGGPYNEQFF. Written as DNA, the CDR3 is TGTGCCAGCAGCGTAGACGGGGGCCCTTACAATGAGCAGTTCTTC.

In nucleotides, the CDR3 is TGCGCCAGCAGCTACGGACAGGGCACAGATACGCAGTATTTT. It is translated as CASSYGQGTDTQYF. This rearrangement joins TRBV5-1 to TRBJ2-3; 7 bases line up with TRBD1. The CDR3 is made up of 14 amino acids. With V trimmed by 3 bases and J by 1 base, 2 bases remained unmatched. Per germline, CDR1 SGHRS and CDR2 YFSETQ.

This clone was found once. The rearrangement joins TRBV7-9 to TRBJ1-4; 9 bases are shared with TRBD1. Trimming removed 7 bases from V and 6 bases from J; junction bases left unmatched: 12. This CDR3 region has 16 residues. Germline assignment: CDR1 SEHNR and CDR2 FQNEAQ (reference sequence). CDR3: CASILSGQGTDEKLFF. CDR3 bases: TGTGCCAGCATCCTATCGGGACAGGGAACGGATGAAAAACTGTTTTTT.

The CDR3 region is CSGGAADTQYF. CDR3 DNA sequence: TGCAGCGGGGGGGCAGCAGATACGCAGTATTTT. The V gene is TRBV20-1, the J gene TRBJ2-3; 8 bases match TRBD2. Germline V gene sequence: CDR1 DFQATT, CDR2 SNEGSKA (reference sequence). CDR3 length equals 11 residues.

The chain carries TRBV6-5 and TRBJ2-7; D may correspond to TRBD1 or TRBD2 (5 bases each). Between the trimmed V and J ends, which lost 6 bases and 3 bases, there was a span of 9 bases. Germline V gene sequence: CDR1 MNHEY, CDR2 SVGAGI. The length of the CDR3 is 12 residues. Here the CDR3 DNA reads TGTGCCAGCAGAACTGGGGGCTACGAGCAGTACTTC. Its translation: CASRTGGYEQYF.

This chain links TRBV7-9 with TRBJ1-2; D unresolved. The V end was cut by 5 bases, the J end by 2 bases, with 9 bases between. Germline V lookup: CDR1 SEHNR, CDR2 FQNEAQ (reference sequence). CDR3 size: 13 residues. CDR3 sequence reads: CASSDRTNYGYTF. The DNA for the CDR3 is TGTGCCAGCAGCGATCGTACCAACTATGGCTACACCTTC.

This clone was counted only a few times. V and J are TRBV5-1 and TRBJ1-1, with TRBD1 matching 7 bases. CDR1 and CDR2 (germline): SGHRS, YFSETQ. CDR3 length: 14 amino acids. V lost 6 bases and J lost 5; bases outside the gene matches: 10. The CDR3 here is CASMGGGGYTEAFF. Written as DNA, the CDR3 is TGCGCCAGCATGGGGGGAGGGGGCTATACTGAAGCTTTCTTT. The whole variable domain, filled in from reference TRBV5-1 and TRBJ1-1, reads KAGVTQTPRYLIKTRGQQVTLSCSPISGHRSVSWYQQTPGQGLQFLFEYFSETQRNKGNFPGRFSGRQFSNSRSEMNVSTLELGDSALYLCASMGGGGYTEAFFGQGTRLTVV.

J is TRBJ1-5 and V is TRBV7-9, with D uncertain. The CDR3 is made up of 16 amino acids. Germline V gene lookup returns CDR1 SEHNR and CDR2 FQNEAQ (reference sequence). V lost 0 bases and J lost 2, with 11 bases in between. The DNA for the CDR3 is TGTGCCAGCAGCTTAGCGAGGGCAGAGGGCAATCAGCCCCAGCATTTT. Translation gives CASSLARAEGNQPQHF. Complete variable domain (other parts from reference TRBV7-9 and TRBJ1-5): DTGVSQNPRHKITKRGQNVTFRCDPISEHNRLYWYRQTLGQGPEFLTYFQNEAQLEKSRLLSDRFSAERPKGSFSTLEIQRTEQGDSAMYLCASSLARAEGNQPQHFGDGTRLSIL.

J is TRBJ2-1 and V is TRBV5-1, with 9 bases identical to TRBD2. J lost 9 bases, V lost 4 bases, and 14 bases had no gene match. CDR1 is SGHRS, CDR2 YFSETQ, per germline. The CDR3 contains 16 residues. The CDR3 DNA reads TGCGCCAGCAGCCCAACTTTGGCTAGCGGGATCATTGAGCAGTTCTTC. Translating gives CASSPTLASGIIEQFF.

This rearrangement joins TRBV11-3 to TRBJ2-1; TRBD2 aligns across 11 bases. The CDR3 is 16 residues long. The V gene's germline CDR1 is SGHNT and CDR2 YENEEA. The ends lost 6 bases at V and 3 bases at J; junction bases unmatched: 7. The CDR3 reads CASSPRGTSGYNEQFF. CDR3 nucleotide sequence: TGTGCCAGCAGTCCCCGGGGGACTAGCGGCTACAATGAGCAGTTCTTC. Looking up the rest from reference TRBV11-3 and TRBJ2-1 gives the full variable domain: EAGVVQSPRYKIIEKKQPVAFWCNPISGHNTLYWYLQNLGQGPELLIRYENEEAVDDSQLPKDRFSAERLKGVDSTLKIQPAELGDSAVYLCASSPRGTSGYNEQFFGPGTRLTVL.

There are a few counts of this clone. This chain connects TRBV4-2 to TRBJ1-5; 7 bases are a match to TRBD1. CDR3 size: 14 residues. Germline V gene sequence: CDR1 LGHNA, CDR2 YNFKEQ. The trim removed 4 bases at V and 7 bases at J, leaving 7 bases unmatched. CDR3 sequence: CASSRTGEEQPQHF. Here the CDR3 DNA reads TGTGCCAGCAGCCGCACAGGGGAGGAACAGCCCCAGCATTTT.

The rearrangement uses TRBV6-5 and TRBJ1-2, with D unclear. Germline V gives CDR1 MNHEY, CDR2 SVGAGI. The CDR3 runs 11 residues. The V end was cut by 7 bases, the J end by 4 bases, with 7 bases between. This chain's CDR3 is CASTSFYGYTF. The CDR3 DNA is TGTGCCAGCACGAGTTTCTATGGCTACACCTTC.

The chain uses TRBV6-5 and TRBJ2-7, with 10 nucleotides matching TRBD2. The trim removed 6 bases at V and 2 bases at J, leaving 7 bases unmatched. CDR1 is MNHEY and CDR2 is SVGAGI in the germline V gene. The CDR3 totals 15 residues. The CDR3 nucleotides read TGTGCCAGCAGCCAACTAGCGGGGTTTGCCTACGAGCAGTACTTC. Protein product: CASSQLAGFAYEQYF.

V is TRBV4-1 and J is TRBJ1-4, with D perhaps matching TRBD1 (5 bases). CDR1 is MGHRA and CDR2 is YSYEKL in the germline V gene. The CDR3 has 14 residues. V shed 1 base and J shed 7 bases, with 10 bases lying between them. CDR3 region: CASSQAGRTEKLFF. CDR3 in DNA: TGCGCCAGCAGCCAAGCGGGACGGACTGAAAAACTGTTTTTT.

The V gene is TRBV10-2, the J gene TRBJ1-3; D gene unclear. Germline V gives CDR1 WSHSY, CDR2 SAAADI. V lost 1 base to trimming and J lost 0 bases, with 7 bases between them. The CDR3 contains 15 residues. In nucleotides, the CDR3 is TGCGCCAGCAGTGAGTGGGCGGGCTCTGGAAACACCATATATTTT. Protein product: CASSEWAGSGNTIYF.

The rearrangement links TRBV5-6 to TRBJ2-7; D is undetermined. Looked up from germline, CDR1 is SGHDT and CDR2 is YYEEEE. Trimming took 1 base from V and 2 from J, leaving 7 bases between them. The CDR3 covers 13 residues. This chain's CDR3 is CASSLWGTYEQYF. The CDR3 DNA is TGTGCCAGCAGCTTGTGGGGTACCTACGAGCAGTACTTC. Together with reference TRBV5-6 and TRBJ2-7, the CDR3 gives the full variable domain: DAGVTQSPTHLIKTRGQQVTLRCSPKSGHDTVSWYQQALGQGPQFIFQYYEEEERQRGNFPDRFSGHQFPNYSSELNVNALLLGDSALYLCASSLWGTYEQYFGPGTRLTVT.

J is TRBJ1-6 and V is TRBV18; TRBD1 is a possible D gene (5 bases). V lost 1 base, J lost 8 bases, and 12 bases lay in between. The length of the CDR3 is 15 residues. Germline-derived CDR1 and CDR2 are KGHSH and LQKENI. In nucleotides, the CDR3 is TGTGCCAGCTCACCACAGGGACGGAGCGATTCACCCCTCCACTTT. Its translation is CASSPQGRSDSPLHF.